This passage covers 24 T cell receptor beta chains from one sample sequenced in a study of T cells after yellow fever vaccination. TCRdb re-called the 5' RACE reads with MiXCR, one entry per CDR3 protein. The table shows some 150,000 distinct CDR3 sequences, with more than 9.5% occurring only once. Sequencing was performed on CD8+ T cells sorted from PBMCs, taken 15 days after the yellow fever booster vaccination. These receptors originate from a man aged 18 to 30 who received the YFV17D yellow fever vaccine.

The rearrangement uses TRBV19 and TRBJ1-1, with unresolved D. CDR3 length: 14 residues. Germline CDR1 is LNHDA and CDR2 is SQIVND (reference sequence). The germline V and J ends were trimmed by 5 bases and 1 base, with 11 bases remaining between them. The CDR3 protein is CASSSIGENTEAFF. The DNA of the CDR3 is TGTGCCAGTAGTTCCATCGGGGAGAACACTGAAGCTTTCTTT.

In regard to this clonotype: One junction end does not reproduce the germline sequence, and a read error may be involved. The V and J genes are TRBV7-2 and TRBJ1-2; D not certain. This CDR3 region has 15 residues. Germline CDR1 and CDR2: SGHTA and FQGNSA. As DNA, the CDR3 is TGTGCCAGCAGTTTAGGACGGATAGCTAACTATGGCTACACCTTC. Protein sequence: CASSLGRIANYGYTF. The variable domain in full, with the rest retrieved from reference TRBV7-2 and TRBJ1-2, is GAGVSQSPSNKVTEKGKDVELRCDPISGHTALYWYRQSLGQGLEFLIYFQGNSAPDKSGLPSDRFSAERTGGSVSTLTIQRTQQEDSAVYLCASSLGRIANYGYTFGSGTRLTVV.

This clonotype has just a few counts. The genes are TRBV6-2 or TRBV6-3 and TRBJ2-1; a possible D gene is TRBD1 (6 bases). Germline V gene data show CDR1 as MNHEY and CDR2 as SVGEGT. The CDR3 covers 13 residues. The V and J ends lost 5 bases and 9 bases respectively, with 14 bases between them. The CDR3 sequence: CASSAGTSIEQFF. The CDR3 bases are TGTGCCAGCAGTGCCGGGACATCGATTGAGCAGTTCTTC.

This clonotype has a handful of counts. The V call is TRBV6-2 or TRBV6-3, the J call TRBJ2-7, with 11 bases that match TRBD1. V trimming: 5 bases; J trimming: 2 bases; junction bases outside the gene matches: 8. CDR3 length: 16 residues. Germline loops: CDR1 MNHEY, CDR2 SVGEGT. As DNA, the CDR3 is TGTGCCAGCAGTAAAAGGGACAGGGGGTTGACCTACGAGCAGTACGTC. It encodes CASSKRDRGLTYEQYV.

This chain links TRBV12-5 with TRBJ1-1; a weak D match, TRBD1 (6 bases). There are 18 residues in the CDR3. Between the trimmed V and J ends, which lost 0 bases and 0 bases, there was a span of 17 bases. Per germline, CDR1 LGHNT and CDR2 FRNRAP. CDR3 nucleotides: TGTGCTAGTGGTTTGGTTCTCGGGGGCAGATACATGAACACTGAAGCTTTCTTT. Translated: CASGLVLGGRYMNTEAFF.

V and J are TRBV18 and TRBJ1-2, with D maybe TRBD1 (6 bases). The V end was cut by 8 bases, the J end by 2 bases, with 18 bases between. In germline, CDR1 is KGHSH, CDR2 LQKENI. The CDR3 spans 15 residues. The CDR3 region has the DNA TGTGCCAGCCGAACATCGGACAGCGTCAACTATGGCTACACCTTC. Protein product: CASRTSDSVNYGYTF.

This clonotype was detected a few times. A read error may account for a junction end that differs from germline. The V call is TRBV7-7, the J call TRBJ2-5, with D possibly being TRBD2 (5 bases). From germline, CDR1 is SSHAT and CDR2 FNYEAQ (reference sequence). The CDR3 covers 16 residues. The CDR3 sequence is CASSRYAGVNQETQYF. For the CDR3, the DNA is TGTGCTAGCAGCCGTTACGCCGGGGTCAATCAAGAGACCCAGTACTTC.

This chain joins TRBV2 and TRBJ2-1, with D perhaps matching TRBD1 (5 bases). The CDR3 is made up of 11 amino acids. Trimming removed 6 bases from V and 10 bases from J, with 10 bases in between. In germline, CDR1 is SNHLY, CDR2 FYNNEI. This CDR3 reads CASRSRAEQFF. The CDR3 region has the DNA TGTGCCAGCAGGAGCAGGGCCGAGCAGTTCTTC.

This clonotype came up many times. The CDR3 loop is CASSQAGTSGGAGDEQFF. CDR3 bases: TGCGCCAGCAGCCAGGCCGGGACTAGCGGGGGGGCCGGGGATGAGCAGTTCTTC. The chain has TRBV4-3 and TRBJ2-1, with 16 bases aligning to TRBD2. With 3 bases clipped from V and 8 bases from J, the junction kept 10 bases outside the gene matches. The germline CDR1 and CDR2 sequences are LGHNA and YSLEER. CDR3 length: 18 amino acids.

V gene TRBV7-9 combines with J gene TRBJ2-3; D gene ambiguous. Germline V lookup: CDR1 SEHNR, CDR2 FQNEAQ (reference sequence). The CDR3 extends over 14 amino acids. V was cut by 0 bases and J by 3 bases, with 7 bases left in between. The CDR3 sequence is CASSLAAKTDTQYF. In nucleotides, the CDR3 is TGTGCCAGCAGCTTAGCTGCTAAAACAGATACGCAGTATTTT.

The J gene is TRBJ1-4, the V gene TRBV7-9; D possibly corresponds to TRBD1 (6 bases). This CDR3 has 17 residues. Germline V gives CDR1 SEHNR, CDR2 FQNEAQ (reference sequence). Trimming removed 4 bases from V and 7 bases from J, with 22 bases in between. The CDR3 region is CASSSPERHQGSEKLFF. CDR3 nucleotide sequence: TGTGCCAGCAGCTCCCCAGAACGACACCAGGGGAGTGAAAAACTGTTTTTT. Full variable domain (rest looked up from reference TRBV7-9 and TRBJ1-4): DTGVSQNPRHKITKRGQNVTFRCDPISEHNRLYWYRQTLGQGPEFLTYFQNEAQLEKSRLLSDRFSAERPKGSFSTLEIQRTEQGDSAMYLCASSSPERHQGSEKLFFGSGTQLSVL.

The chain recombines TRBV5-1 with TRBJ2-4; 8 bases are shared with TRBD1. The germline CDR1 and CDR2 sequences are SGHRS and YFSETQ. The junction had 5 bases not matched to a gene; V was cut back by 0 bases and J by 9 bases. The length of the CDR3 is 14 residues. CDR3 DNA sequence: TGCGCCAGCAGCTTGGCAGGGGGCTGGAGCATTCAGTACTTC. Translating it yields CASSLAGGWSIQYF.

The chain uses TRBV24-1 and TRBJ2-5, with TRBD1 identical over 9 bases. The ends lost 3 bases at V and 5 bases at J; junction bases unmatched: 3. The CDR3 runs to 14 residues. Germline V gene lookup returns CDR1 KGHDR and CDR2 SFDVKD. The CDR3, as DNA: TGTGCCACCAGTGATAGGACAGGGGAGGAGACCCAGTACTTC. Protein: CATSDRTGEETQYF.

This clonotype was seen ten or more times. The gene calls are TRBV29-1 and TRBJ2-1, with 8 bases aligning to TRBD2. Germline V gives CDR1 SQVTM, CDR2 ANQGSEA. The CDR3 contains 14 residues. V shed 5 bases, J shed 10 bases, and the junction held 13 bases outside the gene matches. The CDR3 spells CSVSGGGLSGEQFF. CDR3 in DNA: TGCAGCGTTTCAGGCGGGGGGCTTTCGGGAGAGCAGTTCTTC.

The chain employs TRBV2 and TRBJ2-3; TRBD2 might be the D (5 bases). Germline assignment: CDR1 SNHLY and CDR2 FYNNEI. V shed 1 base and J shed 0 bases, with 11 bases lying between them. The CDR3 consists of 16 residues. The CDR3 reads CASSEGQRLSTDTQYF. The CDR3 DNA is TGTGCCAGCAGTGAAGGACAAAGACTAAGCACAGATACGCAGTATTTT.

The chain joins TRBV5-5 to TRBJ2-2; D call uncertain. CDR1 is SGHKS, CDR2 YYEKEE, per germline (reference sequence). The CDR3 has 14 amino acids. V shed 1 base and J shed 5 bases, with 9 bases lying between them. The CDR3 DNA reads as TGTGCCAGCAGCTTGCAAAGGTGGACCGGGGAGCTGTTTTTT. Encoded protein: CASSLQRWTGELFF.

Only a few counts were recorded for this clonotype. The V and J genes are TRBV27 and TRBJ2-3; possibly TRBD1 or TRBD2 for D (5 bases each). V lost 4 bases, J lost 14 bases, and 25 bases lay in between. Germline V gene lookup returns CDR1 MNHEY and CDR2 SMNVEV (reference sequence). CDR3 length equals 15 residues. CDR3 nucleotide sequence: TGTGCCAGCAGTTCGTTGAGGGGATGGCCAACCTTGGGGTATTTT. It translates to CASSSLRGWPTLGYF.

The chain has TRBV4-3 and TRBJ2-7; perhaps TRBD1 as D (6 bases). The germline gives CDR1 LGHNA, CDR2 YSLEER. The V and J ends lost 1 base and 4 bases respectively, with 11 bases between them. The CDR3 is 14 amino acids. Here the CDR3 reads CASSQGLGGYEQYF. As DNA, the CDR3 is TGCGCCAGCAGCCAAGGGTTAGGGGGATACGAGCAGTACTTC.

This chain links TRBV4-3 with TRBJ2-3; 8 bases fit TRBD2. CDR3 size: 16 residues. Germline V gives CDR1 LGHNA, CDR2 YSLEER. After removal of 0 bases from V and 4 bases from J, the junction contained 6 bases not matched to a gene. The CDR3, as DNA: TGCGCCAGCAGCCAAGATACTACGCGGGGGGCAGATACGCAGTATTTT. Amino acids: CASSQDTTRGADTQYF.

The chain combines TRBV21-1 with TRBJ2-3; TRBD1, the table's D call, lacks a check against the DNA. TRBV21-1 is a known pseudogene. The CDR3 has 17 residues. The CDR3 reads CASSKEKQGLFSDTQYF. CDR3 sequence (DNA): TGTGCCAGCAGCAAAGAGAAACAGGGGTTATTTTCAGATACGCAGTATTTT.

V gene TRBV14 combines with J gene TRBJ2-1; maybe TRBD2 (6 bases). Germline CDR1 reads SGHDN; CDR2 reads FVKESK. The CDR3 spans 15 residues. The germline V and J ends were trimmed by 0 bases and 11 bases, with 17 bases remaining between them. The DNA for the CDR3 is TGTGCCAGCAGCCAAGAAGAGAGGGCCCGGGAGCAGCAGTTCTTC. It encodes CASSQEERAREQQFF.

This clonotype was seen many times. The chain couples TRBV4-3 to TRBJ2-1; D may be TRBD2 (5 bases). Germline CDR1 is LGHNA and CDR2 is YSLEER. The CDR3 is 15 residues long. Trimming cost V 8 bases and J 6 bases, with 20 bases left between them. The CDR3 sequence: CASSKGLGDPNEQFF. The DNA of the CDR3 is TGCGCCAGCTCAAAAGGATTGGGAGATCCCAATGAGCAGTTCTTC.

This chain links TRBV15 with TRBJ2-7, with unresolved D. Germline assignment: CDR1 LNHNV and CDR2 YYDKDF (reference sequence). The CDR3 extends over 13 amino acids. The ends were cut back, 1 base at V and 2 bases at J, with 6 bases in the middle. CDR3 protein: CATSRGPTYEQYV. The CDR3 coding sequence is TGTGCCACCAGCAGAGGTCCAACCTACGAGCAGTACGTC.

This clonotype was counted between two and nine times. The V and J genes are TRBV5-1 and TRBJ2-7; D unclear. The CDR3 is 9 residues long. The V gene's germline CDR1 is SGHRS and CDR2 YFSETQ. V gave up 7 bases and J gave up 5 bases, with 4 bases separating them. CDR3: CASSDEQYV. CDR3 nucleotides: TGCGCCAGCTCGGACGAGCAGTACGTC.